This passage covers 10 T cell receptor beta chains from one sample sequenced in a study of blood T cell repertoires in COVID-19. TCRdb's table, derived via immunoSEQ multiplex PCR, lists solely in-frame clones and lacks some. This table has some 250,000 clones, roughly 85% appearing once. The sample taken for sequencing was PBMCs or T cells enriched from blood (not recorded which). The receptors come from a woman aged 45 to 65 who had recovered from COVID-19.

The chain joins TRBV5-1 to TRBJ2-5; D is perhaps TRBD1 (6 bases). The V gene's germline CDR1 is SGHRS and CDR2 YFSETQ. Trimming cost V 4 bases and J 2 bases, with 12 bases left between them. The CDR3 runs 14 residues. In nucleotides, the CDR3 is TGCGCCAGCAGCCCTCAGGGGAATCAAGAGACCCAGTACTTC. It codes for CASSPQGNQETQYF.

As for this clone: Mismatch with germline at one junction end may stem from a read error. The chain joins TRBV29-1 to TRBJ2-7; TRBD1 is a possible D gene (6 bases). This CDR3 has 14 residues. Germline V gene sequence: CDR1 SQVTM, CDR2 ANQGSEA. CDR3 residues: CSVQDRRRSYEQYF. In DNA, the CDR3 is TGCAGCGTTCAAGACAGGCGTCGCTCCTACGAGCAGTACTTC.

The chain recombines TRBV6-6 with TRBJ2-6, with D possibly being TRBD1 (7 bases). The length of the CDR3 is 19 residues. The V end lost 5 bases, the J end lost 0 bases, and 20 bases lay between the germline ends. Looked up from germline, CDR1 is MNHNY and CDR2 is SVGAGI (reference sequence). CDR3 sequence reads: CASSRGTDLPLSGANVLTF. CDR3 sequence (DNA): TGTGCCAGCAGTCGGGGGACAGATTTACCTCTCTCTGGGGCCAACGTCCTGACTTTC.

This rearrangement joins TRBV4-1 to TRBJ1-2; D might be TRBD1 (6 bases). Germline CDR1 and CDR2: MGHRA and YSYEKL. CDR3 length: 15 amino acids. V was clipped by 3 bases and J by 5 bases, with 16 bases between them. CDR3 DNA sequence: TGCGCCAGCAGCCAGGACAGCCCACAACATTATGGCTACACCTTC. It specifies CASSQDSPQHYGYTF.

The J gene is TRBJ2-1, the V gene TRBV28; a weak D match, TRBD2 (5 bases). Germline V gene sequence: CDR1 MDHEN, CDR2 SYDVKM. The length of the CDR3 is 14 residues. Trimming pared 0 bases from V and 6 bases from J, leaving 9 bases between. The CDR3 DNA reads as TGTGCCAGCAGTTTATGGCAGCGGTCCAATGAGCAGTTCTTC. This gives the protein CASSLWQRSNEQFF.

The rearrangement joins TRBV6-1 to TRBJ1-5, with 9 bases identical to TRBD1. J lost 6 bases, V lost 6 bases, and 12 bases had no gene match. CDR1 is MNHNS and CDR2 is SASEGT in the germline V gene. This CDR3 is built from 16 residues. The CDR3 bases are TGTGCCAGCAGGGAAAGCGGACAGGGGAATCGTCAGCCCCAGCATTTT. Amino acid sequence: CASRESGQGNRQPQHF.

This clone has a single count. The chain recombines TRBV28 with TRBJ1-5; perhaps TRBD1 as D (6 bases). This CDR3 comprises 15 residues. V was pared by 2 bases and J by 7 bases, with 15 bases between. Germline lookup yields CDR1 MDHEN and CDR2 SYDVKM. CDR3 sequence reads: CASSLPRRGRQPQHF. CDR3 DNA: TGTGCCAGCAGTTTACCCCGCAGGGGAAGACAGCCCCAGCATTTT.

The chain couples TRBV7-9 to TRBJ1-5; TRBD1 matches 8 bases. The CDR3 totals 19 residues. In germline, CDR1 is SEHNR, CDR2 FQNEAQ (reference sequence). Trimming cost V 5 bases and J 0 bases; bases outside gene matches: 15. The CDR3 nucleotides are TGTGCCAGCAGCCCTGGGGGAGCAGGGGGCATAGTTAGCAATCAGCCCCAGCATTTT. Amino acid sequence: CASSPGGAGGIVSNQPQHF.

The chain employs TRBV5-4 and TRBJ2-1, with a weak D call TRBD2 (6 bases). V lost 7 bases, J lost 8 bases, and 13 bases lay in between. This CDR3 is built from 12 residues. From germline, CDR1 is SGHNT and CDR2 YYREEE (reference sequence). The CDR3 DNA reads TGTGCCAGCCATCGCGGGACCTATGAGCAGTTCTTC. It is translated as CASHRGTYEQFF.

This chain uses TRBV30 with TRBJ2-7; the match to TRBD1 covers 9 bases. Germline V CDR1 and CDR2: GTSNPN, SVGIG (reference sequence). V shed 2 bases and J 5 bases; nucleotides not matched to a gene: 10. The CDR3 is made up of 15 amino acids. The CDR3 protein is CAWSYRDRVIHEQYF. In DNA form, the CDR3 reads TGTGCCTGGAGTTACCGGGACAGGGTCATCCACGAGCAGTACTTC.